The present T cell receptor beta chain was sequenced within a study of blood T cell repertoires in COVID-19. Only in-frame clones appear in the TCRdb table, and some are missing; sequencing was by immunoSEQ multiplex PCR. The sample records 200,000 or so clones, around 90% being singletons. This sequence originates from a woman between 25 and 40 years old who had been exposed to COVID-19. Material: PBMCs or T cells enriched from blood (not recorded which).

CDR3 in amino acids: CASSLAGGPGNEQFF. DNA of the CDR3: TGTGCCAGCAGTCTAGCGGGAGGGCCGGGGAATGAGCAGTTCTTC. J is TRBJ2-1 and V is TRBV5-6, with 12 bases that match TRBD2. Germline trimming cut 5 bases from V and 7 bases from J; bases unmatched to any gene: 7. In germline, CDR1 is SGHDT, CDR2 YYEEEE. CDR3 length: 15 amino acids.